The clone carrying this T cell receptor beta chain came up many times. No antigen is known for it. The authors deemed Graves' hyperthyroidism stable absent ophthalmopathy progression within 18 months. Uncontrolled infection, other autoimmune disease, pregnancy and lactation each barred patients from inclusion. The data belong to a study of T cells in Graves' hyperthyroidism and ophthalmopathy. The CDR3 loop spans 16 amino acids. V lost 1 base and J lost 2, with 12 bases in between. Amplified regions were TCR beta CDR3 sequences from RNA transcripts. First-round RT-PCR with HTBI primers amplified the TCR CDR3 region. One entry per CDR3 protein results from TCRdb running MiXCR on the multiplex PCR reads. The sample carries around 340,000 distinct CDR3 sequences, roughly 17% recorded once. Study-level results: Stable hyperthyroidism and ophthalmopathy were separated using 13 V-J signatures.

Sequencing was done on a sample of blood. This clonotype originated in a man aged 25 to 45 with Graves' hyperthyroidism. The J gene is TRBJ1-5, the V gene TRBV12-3 or TRBV12-4, with D uncertain. The CDR3 here is CASSLGATGGNQPQHF. The CDR3, as DNA: TGTGCCAGCAGTTTAGGGGCGACGGGAGGCAATCAGCCCCAGCATTTT.